Reported below is one T cell receptor (beta chain). This entry comes from a study of blood T cell repertoires in COVID-19. Here immunoSEQ multiplex PCR was the method, and the copy in TCRdb shows in-frame clones only, minus some. The sample shows about 300,000 clones, 85% to 90% of them seen only once. The source of this sequence is a woman in her forties or fifties with COVID-19, enrolled during active disease. Sequences were obtained from peripheral blood.

The CDR3 protein is CASSRILGASGSVGTDTQYF. CDR3 in DNA: TGTGCCAGCAGCCGGATCCTCGGGGCTAGCGGGAGCGTCGGCACAGATACGCAGTATTTT. The V and J genes are TRBV5-4 and TRBJ2-3, with 10 bases matching TRBD2. V was pared by 4 bases and J by 1 base, with 18 bases of the junction left unmatched. Germline loops: CDR1 SGHNT, CDR2 YYREEE (reference sequence). This CDR3 is built from 20 residues.